The rows below give T cell receptor beta chains drawn from one sample of a study of cytomegalovirus exposure and HLA in healthy donors. Sequenced by immunoSEQ multiplex PCR; TCRdb stores in-frame clones only, minus some. The repertoire holds fewer than 100,000 clones, with approximately 7.7% as singletons. The source material was PBMCs. Every receptor here comes from a man in his forties or fifties in good health and CMV-seronegative. CDR3s include the opening cysteine and the closing phenylalanine or tryptophan. A D gene is named only where the DNA matches it firmly. Clone size is given for some rows only: seen once, a few or many times, or a class if the clone is expanded.

NA | TRBD1 | TRBJ2-3 | TRBV29-1 | TGCAGCGCTCTACAGGGGAGCGGCACAGATACGCAGTATTTT | CSALQGSGTDTQYF
NA | TRBD1 | TRBJ2-7 | TRBV6-5 | TGTGCCAGCAGCGGCAGTGGGACAGGGTCCTACGAGCAGTACTTC | CASSGSGTGSYEQYF
few | NA | TRBJ1-2 | TRBV28 | TGTGCCAGCAGTTTATTGGCCCCAGGGGCCTATGGCTACACCTTC | CASSLLAPGAYGYTF
few | TRBD2 | TRBJ2-7 | TRBV30 | TGTGCCTGGAGGGCCGGGACTAGCGGGATCCCTTCTTTC | CAWRAGTSGIPSF
NA | NA | TRBJ2-5 | TRBV7-7 | TGTGCTAGCAGCTTAGGGCCCGGCGGGGAAAACCCAGAGACCCAGTACTTC | CASSLGPGGENPETQYF
few | NA | TRBJ1-2 | TRBV30 | TGTGCCTGGAGCCTCCTCGGGGAAATCTATGGCTACACCTTC | CAWSLLGEIYGYTF
few | TRBD1 | TRBJ2-1 | TRBV27 | TGTGCCAGCAGTTCCGGGACAGGGTTCCGCAATGAGCAGTTCTTC | CASSSGTGFRNEQFF
NA | NA | TRBJ2-1 | TRBV6-5 | TGTGCCAGCAACACCCACGCAGGGGCGCAGAATGAGCAGTTCTTC | CASNTHAGAQNEQFF
NA | TRBD2 | TRBJ2-5 | TRBV6-1 | TGTGCCAGCAGAGAGACTAGCGGGGGGCCGGCGACCCAGTACTTC | CASRETSGGPATQYF
few | TRBD1 | TRBJ1-2 | TRBV6-5 | TGTGCCAGCAGTTACGTCGGGACAGGGCCCACCTATGGCTACACCTTC | CASSYVGTGPTYGYTF
NA | TRBD1 | TRBJ2-3 | TRBV11-2 | TGTGCCAGCAGCTTCATCCCGGGACAGGGGGATAGGACAGATACGCAGTATTTT | CASSFIPGQGDRTDTQYF
few | NA | TRBJ2-7 | TRBV27 | TGTGCCAGCAGTCCTGCGGGGCGCGGGACCGAGCAGTACTTC | CASSPAGRGTEQYF
few | TRBD1 | TRBJ1-2 | TRBV5-1 | TGCGCCAGCAGCTTGACAGGGGGAGGTTATGGCTACACCTTC | CASSLTGGGYGYTF
NA | NA | TRBJ2-1 | TRBV28 | TGTGCCAGCAACGAGGGTTATGGAGGCGATGAGCAGTTCTTC | CASNEGYGGDEQFF